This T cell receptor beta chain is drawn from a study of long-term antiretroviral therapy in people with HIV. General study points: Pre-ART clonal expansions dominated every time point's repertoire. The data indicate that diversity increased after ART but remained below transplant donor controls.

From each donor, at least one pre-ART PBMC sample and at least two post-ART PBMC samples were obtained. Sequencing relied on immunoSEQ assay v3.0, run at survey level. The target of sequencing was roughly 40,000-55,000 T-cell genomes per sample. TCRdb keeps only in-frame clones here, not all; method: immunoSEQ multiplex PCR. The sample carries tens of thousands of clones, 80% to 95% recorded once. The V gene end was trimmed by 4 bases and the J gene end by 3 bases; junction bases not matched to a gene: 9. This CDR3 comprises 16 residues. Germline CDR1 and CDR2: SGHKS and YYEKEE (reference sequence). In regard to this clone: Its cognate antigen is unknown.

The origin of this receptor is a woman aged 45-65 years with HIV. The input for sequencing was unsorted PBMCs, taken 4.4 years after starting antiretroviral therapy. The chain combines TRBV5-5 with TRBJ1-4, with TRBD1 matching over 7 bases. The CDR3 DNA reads TGTGCCAGCAGCGGCCCGACAGGGCGGTCTAATGAAAAACTGTTTTTT. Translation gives CASSGPTGRSNEKLFF.